Only one count was recorded for the clone carrying this TCR beta chain. Profiled with immunoSEQ multiplex PCR; TCRdb holds only in-frame clones, not every one. The sample includes around 370,000 clones, about 90% of them seen just once. These data come from a study of blood T cell repertoires in COVID-19. Across the study: Samples taken during acute and convalescent COVID-19 were collected in the United States, Italy and Spain.

Seattle enrolled patients during active infection and tracked them longitudinally. Germline CDR1 LNHDA, CDR2 SQIVND (reference sequence). The trim removed 4 bases at V and 4 bases at J, leaving 5 bases unmatched. The CDR3 has 15 amino acids. The source material was peripheral blood. The TCR originated in a woman in her fifties or sixties with COVID-19, enrolled during active disease. The V call is TRBV19, the J call TRBJ2-7; 12 bases are shared with TRBD2. The CDR3 spells CASSNLAGGRYEQYF. DNA of the CDR3: TGTGCCAGTAGTAACCTAGCGGGAGGGAGGTACGAGCAGTACTTC. Together with reference TRBV19 and TRBJ2-7, the CDR3 gives the full variable domain: DGGITQSPKYLFRKEGQNVTLSCEQNLNHDAMYWYRQDPGQGLRLIYYSQIVNDFQKGDIAEGYSVSREKKESFPLTVTSAQKNPTAFYLCASSNLAGGRYEQYFGPGTRLTVT.